One and the same sample provided the 32 T cell receptor beta chains below, sequenced in a study of blood T cell repertoires in COVID-19. Profiled with immunoSEQ multiplex PCR; TCRdb holds only in-frame clones, not every one. The sample consists of a few hundred thousand clones, about 88% of them appearing once. The sequenced material came from PBMCs or T cells enriched from blood (not recorded which). The receptors were sampled from a woman aged 18-29 years who had recovered from COVID-19.

The chain uses TRBV5-1 and TRBJ2-6, with no clear D. Deletions cut 3 bases from V and 0 bases from J, with 4 bases between. The germline CDR1 and CDR2 sequences are SGHRS and YFSETQ. This CDR3 is 14 amino acids long. The CDR3 DNA follows: TGCGCCAGCAGCTCTTACTCTGGGGCCAACGTCCTGACTTTC. Translating it yields CASSSYSGANVLTF.

This sequence joins TRBV7-9 and TRBJ1-2; D remains ambiguous. Germline V CDR1 and CDR2: SEHNR, FQNEAQ (reference sequence). CDR3 length equals 13 residues. V was clipped by 6 bases and J by 6 bases, with 14 bases between them. CDR3 amino acids: CASRPPGDDGYTF. For the CDR3, the DNA is TGTGCCAGCAGACCCCCGGGAGACGATGGCTACACCTTC.

The V gene is TRBV28, the J gene TRBJ2-1; 7 nucleotides agree with TRBD1. Looked up from germline, CDR1 is MDHEN and CDR2 is SYDVKM. Trimming at V came to 4 bases and at J to 0 bases, leaving 6 bases not matched to a gene. CDR3 length: 16 amino acids. CDR3 amino acids: CASSWYRGNSYNEQFF. CDR3 bases: TGTGCCAGCAGTTGGTACAGGGGAAACTCCTACAATGAGCAGTTCTTC.

The CDR3 sequence: CASGDSPPGTEAFF. CDR3 bases: TGTGCCAGTGGGGACTCCCCCCCGGGGACTGAAGCTTTCTTT. The genes are TRBV19 and TRBJ1-1, with D possibly TRBD1 on 5 matching bases. CDR3 size: 14 residues. With 8 bases removed from V and 5 bases from J, the gap between germline ends came to 18 bases. Germline-derived CDR1 and CDR2 are LNHDA and SQIVND (reference sequence).

This rearrangement joins TRBV11-3 to TRBJ2-3; 9 nucleotides match TRBD2. This CDR3 is 17 amino acids long. Germline V lookup: CDR1 SGHNT, CDR2 YENEEA. The junction had 10 bases not matched to a gene; V was cut back by 5 bases and J by 1 base. The CDR3 nucleotides read TGTGCCAGCAGCCCCGGCGGGGGGGCGGGGCGCACAGATACGCAGTATTTT. This gives the protein CASSPGGGAGRTDTQYF. The variable domain in full, with the rest retrieved from reference TRBV11-3 and TRBJ2-3, is EAGVVQSPRYKIIEKKQPVAFWCNPISGHNTLYWYLQNLGQGPELLIRYENEEAVDDSQLPKDRFSAERLKGVDSTLKIQPAELGDSAVYLCASSPGGGAGRTDTQYFGPGTRLTVL.

The CDR3 bases are TGCGCCAGCTCCCAGGGGGCGGACGAAGCTTTCTTT. Its translation: CASSQGADEAFF. V and J are TRBV4-1 and TRBJ1-1; TRBD1 agrees at 8 bases. CDR3 length equals 12 residues. Per germline, CDR1 MGHRA and CDR2 YSYEKL. Trimming took 8 bases from V and 8 from J; bases not matched to a gene: 7.

Of note for this clone: The sample carries other DNA sequences with the same CDR3. The chain carries TRBV30 and TRBJ1-4; no clear D gene. The germline CDR1 and CDR2 sequences are GTSNPN and SVGIG (reference sequence). Trimming shortened V by 0 bases and J by 8 bases, and 4 bases separated the two germline ends. The CDR3 is 11 amino acids. CDR3 in DNA: TGTGCCTGGAGTGTGCGGGAAAAACTGTTTTTT. Translating gives CAWSVREKLFF.

The chain couples TRBV4-1 to TRBJ2-7, with 7 positions matching TRBD1. The CDR3 length is 14 residues. Germline V gene lookup returns CDR1 MGHRA and CDR2 YSYEKL. V shed 4 bases, J shed 5 bases, and the junction held 8 bases outside the gene matches. The CDR3 loop is CASSPRQGTNEQYF. CDR3 sequence (DNA): TGCGCCAGCAGCCCCAGACAGGGAACGAACGAGCAGTACTTC.

This sequence joins TRBV12-5 and TRBJ1-1; D remains unclear. There are 14 residues in the CDR3. V was trimmed by 0 bases and J by 4 bases, leaving 9 bases between them. Germline CDR1 and CDR2: LGHNT and FRNRAP. The CDR3 DNA reads TGTGCTAGTGGTTTGGTACGGGGAGGCACTGAAGCTTTCTTT. Its translation: CASGLVRGGTEAFF.

The V gene is TRBV7-2, the J gene TRBJ2-4; TRBD2 matches 7 bases. Germline V gene data show CDR1 as SGHTA and CDR2 as FQGNSA. The V gene end was trimmed by 5 bases and the J gene end by 7 bases; junction bases not matched to a gene: 5. The CDR3 has 13 residues. CDR3 nucleotides: TGTGCCAGCAGCCTAGGGGAGGGTAACATTCAGTACTTC. Protein sequence: CASSLGEGNIQYF.

The V gene is TRBV29-1, the J gene TRBJ1-1; D gene ambiguous. Germline values: CDR1 SQVTM, CDR2 ANQGSEA. Trimming took 3 bases from V and 0 from J, leaving 11 bases between them. The CDR3 has 14 amino acids. The CDR3 loop reads CSVDRTEMNTEAFF. CDR3 sequence (DNA): TGCAGCGTTGATAGGACTGAAATGAACACTGAAGCTTTCTTT.

This rearrangement joins TRBV21-1 to TRBJ2-7; no check of the table's D call, TRBD2, against the DNA was made. TRBV21-1 is a listed pseudogene. This CDR3 contains 15 residues. As DNA, the CDR3 is TGTGCCAGCAGCAAACTAGCGGGGCACTCCTACGAGCAGTACTTC. It translates to CASSKLAGHSYEQYF.

The chain has TRBV6-1 and TRBJ2-6, with 7 bases matching TRBD1. Germline V gene data show CDR1 as MNHNS and CDR2 as SASEGT. The CDR3 sequence is 17 residues long. V gave up 2 bases and J gave up 0 bases; unmatched junction bases: 4. The CDR3 nucleotides are TGTGCCAGCAGTGAATGGACAGGACGCTCTGGGGCCAACGTCCTGACTTTC. Translation: CASSEWTGRSGANVLTF.

This clone was picked up many times. The limits of the CDR3 on the DNA are not certain, so only TCRdb's listed CDR3 is given. J is TRBJ2-7 and V is TRBV24-1; TRBD1 was called by the table and not checked on the DNA. Germline V gene data show CDR1 as KGHDR and CDR2 as SFDVKD. The length of the CDR3 is 15 amino acids, counting both ends. The CDR3 region is CATSDSGQGGYEQYF.

The CDR3 sequence is CASSFAQGTEAFF. CDR3 bases: TGTGCCAGCAGCTTTGCACAGGGTACTGAAGCTTTCTTT. The chain couples TRBV11-3 to TRBJ1-1; a weak D match, TRBD1 (6 bases). Between the trimmed V and J ends, which lost 3 bases and 5 bases, there was a span of 10 bases. The CDR3 contains 13 residues. Per the germline V gene, CDR1 is SGHNT and CDR2 is YENEEA.

The CDR3 DNA reads TGCGCCAGCAACGAACCTAGCGCCATGAACACCGGGGAGCTGTTTTTT. It is translated as CASNEPSAMNTGELFF. The chain has TRBV5-1 and TRBJ2-2; the D gene is possibly TRBD2 (6 bases). The CDR3 covers 16 residues. CDR1 and CDR2 (germline): SGHRS, YFSETQ. Trimming shortened V by 6 bases and J by 1 base, and 16 bases separated the two germline ends.

V and J are TRBV5-8 and TRBJ2-1; D perhaps matches TRBD1 (6 bases). Trimming took 6 bases from V and 3 from J, leaving 16 bases between them. The CDR3 is 15 amino acids. Germline loops: CDR1 SGHTS, CDR2 YDEGEE. CDR3 DNA: TGTGCCAGCACCCCCGAGGGGGTGATCTACAATGAGCAGTTCTTC. Its protein product is CASTPEGVIYNEQFF. Using reference TRBV5-8 and TRBJ2-1 for the parts outside the CDR3, the full variable domain is EAGVTQSPTHLIKTRGQQATLRCSPISGHTSVYWYQQALGLGLQFLLWYDEGEERNRGNFPPRFSGRQFPNYSSELNVNALELEDSALYLCASTPEGVIYNEQFFGPGTRLTVL.

This rearrangement joins TRBV7-6 to TRBJ2-3; the D gene is possibly TRBD2 (6 bases). Trimming took off 2 bases at V and 3 bases at J, with 9 bases between the two ends. The CDR3 is made up of 14 amino acids. Germline assignment: CDR1 SGHVS and CDR2 FNYEAQ. CDR3: CASSLYGGTDTQYF. The CDR3 DNA follows: TGTGCCAGCAGCTTATACGGGGGAACAGATACGCAGTATTTT.

The chain employs TRBV3-1 (or the pseudogene TRBV3-2) and TRBJ1-2, with 8 bases identical to TRBD1. V dropped 1 base and J dropped 4; count of bases not matched to a gene: 2. Per the germline V gene, CDR1 is LGHDT and CDR2 is YNNKEL (reference sequence). The CDR3 totals 14 residues. CDR3 residues: CASSQGQGSYGYTF. DNA of the CDR3: TGTGCCAGCAGCCAAGGACAGGGGTCCTATGGCTACACCTTC.

The chain links TRBV7-3 to TRBJ1-1; D unclear. Trimming left V 5 bases short and J 5 bases short, with 12 bases between. The CDR3 has 13 residues. Per the germline V gene, CDR1 is SGHTA and CDR2 is FQGTGA. This CDR3 is CASSPVAETEAFF. DNA for the CDR3: TGTGCCAGCAGCCCAGTAGCGGAAACTGAAGCTTTCTTT.

The chain uses TRBV4-1 and TRBJ2-1, with 10 bases lining up with TRBD1. This CDR3 comprises 15 residues. Germline CDR1 and CDR2: MGHRA and YSYEKL. Unmatched junction bases numbered 4, after V lost 0 bases and J lost 8 bases. CDR3 residues: CASSQEETGGYEQFF. The CDR3 DNA reads TGCGCCAGCAGCCAAGAAGAGACAGGGGGCTATGAGCAGTTCTTC.

The rearrangement uses TRBV30 and TRBJ1-6; 10 nucleotides line up with TRBD1. Germline V CDR1 and CDR2: GTSNPN, SVGIG (reference sequence). This CDR3 region has 14 residues. Trimming took 5 bases from V and 11 from J; bases not matched to a gene: 9. The CDR3 DNA sequence: TGTGCCTGGGATTTGGGGACAGGGGATCCACCCCTCCACTTT. As protein: CAWDLGTGDPPLHF. Drawing the rest from reference TRBV30 and TRBJ1-6, the complete variable domain is SQTIHQWPATLVQPVGSPLSLECTVEGTSNPNLYWYRQAAGRGLQLLFYSVGIGQISSEVPQNLSASRPQDRQFILSSKKLLLSDSGFYLCAWDLGTGDPPLHFGNGTRLTVT.

This rearrangement joins TRBV6-2 or TRBV6-3 to TRBJ1-6, with 9 positions matching TRBD1. J gave up 7 bases and V 5 bases, and 3 bases lay outside the gene matches. This CDR3 region has 14 residues. CDR1 is MNHEY, CDR2 SVGEGT, per germline. The CDR3 loop is CASSRGQGNSPLHF. The DNA for the CDR3 is TGTGCCAGCAGTAGAGGACAGGGGAATTCACCCCTCCACTTT.

The chain is built from TRBV19 and TRBJ1-1, with D unclear. This CDR3 is 18 amino acids long. Between the trimmed V and J ends, which lost 0 bases and 0 bases, there was a span of 17 bases. Germline V CDR1 and CDR2: LNHDA, SQIVND (reference sequence). The CDR3 DNA reads TGTGCCAGTAGTATAGATACGATACGTGTTGCGATGAACACTGAAGCTTTCTTT. This sequence encodes CASSIDTIRVAMNTEAFF.

V gene TRBV3-1 (or the pseudogene TRBV3-2) combines with J gene TRBJ2-5, with a tentative D call TRBD2 (6 bases). Trimming pared 6 bases from V and 2 bases from J, leaving 19 bases between. The CDR3 has 16 residues. CDR1 LGHDT and CDR2 YNNKEL come from the germline V gene (reference sequence). CDR3 in amino acids: CASRREIGGDQETQYF. The DNA of the CDR3 is TGTGCCAGCAGAAGAGAGATAGGCGGGGATCAAGAGACCCAGTACTTC.

Concerning this clone: In the same sample, other DNA sequences code for this CDR3. The gene calls are TRBV27 and TRBJ1-3, with a weak D call TRBD1 (6 bases). CDR1 MNHEY and CDR2 SMNVEV come from the germline V gene (reference sequence). V lost 0 bases to trimming and J lost 2 bases, with 8 bases between them. The CDR3 runs 15 residues. The DNA for the CDR3 is TGTGCCAGCAGTTTATCTACAGGGCCTGGAAACACCATATATTTT. Encoded protein: CASSLSTGPGNTIYF.

The chain combines TRBV7-8 with TRBJ2-1; 7 nucleotides match TRBD1. J gave up 3 bases and V 4 bases, and 9 bases lay outside the gene matches. In germline, CDR1 is SGHVS, CDR2 FQNEAQ. The CDR3 extends over 16 amino acids. The CDR3 here is CASSYPRQGDYNEQFF. The CDR3 nucleotides read TGTGCCAGCAGCTATCCCAGACAGGGCGACTACAATGAGCAGTTCTTC.

V usage is TRBV3-1 (or the pseudogene TRBV3-2) and J usage is TRBJ2-3, with D maybe TRBD2 (6 bases). V was cut by 1 base and J by 5 bases, with 16 bases left in between. The CDR3 consists of 16 residues. The V gene's germline CDR1 is LGHDT and CDR2 YNNKEL (reference sequence). This CDR3 reads CASSQGFGGSGDTQYF. CDR3 coding DNA: TGTGCCAGCAGCCAAGGTTTTGGAGGTAGCGGAGATACGCAGTATTTT.

The rearrangement uses TRBV2 and TRBJ2-1; 9 nucleotides match TRBD1. CDR1 SNHLY and CDR2 FYNNEI come from the germline V gene. The CDR3 loop spans 15 amino acids. V was clipped by 4 bases and J by 1 base; unmatched bases: 2. The DNA for the CDR3 is TGTGCCAGCAGTGCGGGGACAGGGTCCTACAATGAGCAGTTCTTC. This gives the protein CASSAGTGSYNEQFF. The whole variable domain, remainder taken from reference TRBV2 and TRBJ2-1, is EPEVTQTPSHQVTQMGQEVILRCVPISNHLYFYWYRQILGQKVEFLVSFYNNEISEKSEIFDDQFSVERPDGSNFTLKIRSTKLEDSAMYFCASSAGTGSYNEQFFGPGTRLTVL.

The CDR3 coding sequence is TGTGCCAGCAGCTTGACAGGGGGCGCGGATGGCTACACCTTC. Protein product: CASSLTGGADGYTF. This chain joins TRBV7-6 and TRBJ1-2; 10 bases fit TRBD1. CDR3 length equals 14 residues. With V trimmed by 3 bases and J by 6 bases, 4 bases remained unmatched. Germline lookup yields CDR1 SGHVS and CDR2 FNYEAQ.

The V gene is TRBV7-2, the J gene TRBJ1-5; D unresolved. The germline gives CDR1 SGHTA, CDR2 FQGNSA. Between the trimmed V and J ends, which lost 2 bases and 4 bases, there was a span of 18 bases. CDR3 size: 17 residues. Written as DNA, the CDR3 is TGTGCCAGCAGCTTAATGGTTGTGGAGGACTTAAATCAGCCCCAGCATTTT. Translating gives CASSLMVVEDLNQPQHF.

The chain joins TRBV6-5 to TRBJ1-6; maybe TRBD1 (5 bases). CDR1 MNHEY and CDR2 SVGAGI come from the germline V gene. V was trimmed by 6 bases and J by 7 bases, leaving 16 bases between them. CDR3 length: 15 amino acids. The CDR3 is CASSTGTAGNSPLHF. The CDR3 DNA is TGTGCCAGCAGCACGGGGACCGCGGGGAATTCACCCCTCCACTTT.